These 13 T cell receptor beta chains were all obtained from the same sample, sequenced in a study of cytotoxic CD8 clonotypes in ibrutinib-treated CLL (dated by TCRdb to the early 2020s). The time point label of this sample denotes: less than 30 months on ibrutinib. Receptor amplification or capture employed the immunoSEQ multiplex PCR assay. Held by TCRdb, this immuneACCESS table contains in-frame sequences only and omits some clones. Under half of the omission traces to an unresolved V gene where checked; the cause of the rest is unknown. The sample records 40,000 to 50,000 clones, about three fifths of which are singletons. Together, the top ten hold 25% to 30% of the sample. This specimen consisted of PBMCs, obtained after 24 months of ibrutinib treatment. These receptors were collected from a human donor with chronic lymphocytic leukemia.

V and J are TRBV13 and TRBJ2-1; a weak D match, TRBD2 (5 bases). This CDR3 has 15 amino acids. V was trimmed by 1 base and J by 4 bases, leaving 11 bases between them. Germline CDR1 is PRHDT and CDR2 is FYEKMQ (reference sequence). The CDR3 sequence is CASSLARRVYNEQFF. In DNA, the CDR3 is TGTGCCAGCAGCTTAGCGCGGCGGGTATACAATGAGCAGTTCTTC.

This clone has just a few counts. V and J are TRBV5-1 and TRBJ1-1; D call uncertain. This CDR3 has 11 amino acids. Germline values: CDR1 SGHRS, CDR2 YFSETQ. V dropped 0 bases and J dropped 9 bases, with 6 bases sitting between them. The CDR3 DNA follows: TGCGCCAGCAGCTTGGCAGAAAAAGCTTTCTTT. This sequence encodes CASSLAEKAFF.

The rearrangement uses TRBV6-1 and TRBJ2-3; TRBD2 matches at 9 bases. Germline V CDR1 and CDR2: MNHNS, SASEGT. This CDR3 has 14 residues. Trimming took 5 bases from V and 1 from J; bases not matched to a gene: 1. CDR3 amino acids: CASSLAGGTDTQYF. CDR3 nucleotides: TGTGCCAGCAGTTTAGCGGGGGGCACAGATACGCAGTATTTT.

The gene calls are TRBV4-2 and TRBJ2-7; no firm D call. This CDR3 has 16 amino acids. The V end lost 0 bases, the J end lost 6 bases, and 18 bases lay between the germline ends. Germline CDR1 and CDR2: LGHNA and YNFKEQ. CDR3 protein: CASSQEAGLPQPEQYF. The CDR3 region has the DNA TGTGCCAGCAGCCAAGAGGCCGGCCTCCCTCAGCCCGAGCAGTACTTC.

This chain connects TRBV9 to TRBJ2-3; D may be TRBD1 (6 bases). The CDR3 contains 14 residues. With 4 bases removed from V and 5 bases from J, the gap between germline ends came to 14 bases. CDR1 and CDR2 from the germline V gene are SGDLS and YYNGEE. CDR3 nucleotides: TGTGCCAGCAGCAAAGCCATAGGGGGAGATACGCAGTATTTT. The encoded protein is CASSKAIGGDTQYF.

A note on this clone: This specimen includes other DNA sequences encoding the same CDR3. The chain couples TRBV11-2 to TRBJ1-5, with 11 bases matching TRBD1. The CDR3 length is 16 residues. Trimming at V came to 5 bases and at J to 1 base, leaving 4 bases not matched to a gene. Germline assignment: CDR1 SGHAT and CDR2 FQNNGV. The CDR3 is CASSLGTGGSNQPQHF. In DNA form, the CDR3 reads TGTGCCAGCAGCCTCGGGACAGGGGGGAGCAATCAGCCCCAGCATTTT.

The J gene is TRBJ2-7, the V gene TRBV5-4; 12 nucleotides match TRBD1. The length of the CDR3 is 15 residues. V gave up 4 bases and J gave up 5 bases; unmatched junction bases: 7. Germline lookup yields CDR1 SGHNT and CDR2 YYREEE (reference sequence). CDR3: CASSQGGQGAHEQYF. The CDR3 bases are TGTGCCAGCAGCCAAGGGGGACAGGGGGCCCACGAGCAGTACTTC.

This clone came up a few times. The gene calls are TRBV19 and TRBJ2-5; a weak D match, TRBD2 (6 bases). Per germline, CDR1 LNHDA and CDR2 SQIVND (reference sequence). V gave up 6 bases and J gave up 0 bases, with 14 bases separating them. CDR3 length: 15 amino acids. Here the CDR3 DNA reads TGTGCCAGTAGGCCCCGAAGCGGGTACCAAGAGACCCAGTACTTC. It translates to CASRPRSGYQETQYF.

The chain has TRBV27 and TRBJ2-3; 7 bases are a match to TRBD2. Germline CDR1 reads MNHEY; CDR2 reads SMNVEV (reference sequence). This CDR3 is 17 amino acids long. The J segment lost 2 bases and the V segment lost 5 bases, leaving 13 bases of the junction unmatched. This CDR3 reads CASSLLPLATTTDTQYF. The CDR3 nucleotides read TGTGCCAGCAGTCTGCTACCACTAGCGACGACCACAGATACGCAGTATTTT.

This chain links TRBV7-8 with TRBJ2-7; 7 bases align to TRBD1. Unmatched junction bases numbered 3, after V lost 4 bases and J lost 0 bases. This CDR3 has 14 amino acids. The germline CDR1 and CDR2 sequences are SGHVS and FQNEAQ. CDR3: CASSYRDSSYEQYF. The CDR3 DNA reads TGTGCCAGCAGCTACCGGGACAGCTCCTACGAGCAGTACTTC.

V is TRBV2 and J is TRBJ1-5; 7 nucleotides agree with TRBD1. The CDR3 totals 13 residues. Germline V gene sequence: CDR1 SNHLY, CDR2 FYNNEI. The V and J ends lost 8 bases and 2 bases, in that order; junction bases with no gene match: 3. The CDR3 bases are TGTGCCAGCGACAGGGACGGCAATCAGCCCCAGCATTTT. Amino acid sequence: CASDRDGNQPQHF.

This sequence joins TRBV4-2 and TRBJ1-6; D remains unclear. The CDR3 is 20 residues long. Per germline, CDR1 LGHNA and CDR2 YNFKEQ. Between the trimmed V and J ends, which lost 4 bases and 0 bases, there was a span of 22 bases. In nucleotides, the CDR3 is TGTGCCAGCAGCCCCACCTTCCAGACTTCTCAGAGCTCCTATAATTCACCCCTCCACTTT. It specifies CASSPTFQTSQSSYNSPLHF.

Ten or more counts support this clone. J is TRBJ2-2 and V is TRBV6-6; no definite D call. The V end was cut by 8 bases, the J end by 0 bases, with 13 bases between. The CDR3 runs 15 residues. Germline-derived CDR1 and CDR2 are MNHNY and SVGAGI (reference sequence). The CDR3 protein is CASVKRVTNTGELFF. The CDR3 DNA reads as TGTGCCAGCGTTAAACGGGTAACGAACACCGGGGAGCTGTTTTTT.